The entry that follows covers one T cell receptor beta chain sequence. Its antigen remains unknown. The data originate from a study of OX40 agonist ivuxolimab in advanced cancers. Study information: At 65% to 85% male, the cohort had a mean age of around 56 years, ranging from about 20 to 79. Prior anti-PD-1, anti-PD-L1 or anti-CTLA-4 therapy did not bar entry, and approximately 40% had some.

Study outcomes and limitations: There was clonal expansion of CD4+ and CD8+ blood T cells by week 6 at 0.1 to 3.0 mg/kg. In general, CD8+ T cells held more expanded clones than CD4+ did, on average.

The V gene end was trimmed by 5 bases and the J gene end by 0 bases; junction bases not matched to a gene: 6. CDR1 is SGHNT and CDR2 is YENEEA in the germline V gene. The CDR3 is 16 amino acids. Sequenced by immunoSEQ multiplex PCR; TCRdb stores in-frame clones only, minus some. Among about 80,000 clones, around nine tenths were seen once, and the ten largest hold about 5.9%. J is TRBJ2-1 and V is TRBV11-3; 8 bases agree with TRBD1. The sample consisted of CD4+ or CD8+ T cells sorted from blood, taken in a trial of the OX40 agonist ivuxolimab. This clonotype was obtained from an adult with an advanced solid tumor such as melanoma, head and neck, liver or kidney cancer. The chain's CDR3 is CASSPQQGVSYNEQFF. The CDR3 region has the DNA TGTGCCAGCAGCCCCCAACAGGGGGTCTCCTACAATGAGCAGTTCTTC.